These 27 T cell receptor beta chains were all obtained from the same sample, sequenced in a study of blood T cell repertoires in COVID-19. Produced via immunoSEQ multiplex PCR; TCRdb's table is partial and in-frame only. There are 150,000 to 190,000 clones in the sample; about 81% occur only once, and about 7.7% lies in the top ten. The material sequenced was PBMCs or T cells enriched from blood (not recorded which). Source of these receptors: a man aged 45-65 years who had recovered from COVID-19.

This clone was observed a handful of times. The V gene is TRBV7-2, the J gene TRBJ1-6, with 8 bases matching TRBD1. The J segment lost 5 bases and the V segment lost 2 bases, leaving 8 bases of the junction unmatched. CDR3 length: 17 residues. Germline CDR1 and CDR2: SGHTA and FQGNSA. The CDR3 DNA follows: TGTGCCAGCAGCTTACCTCAGGGGGCCGTGAATAATTCACCCCTCCACTTT. This gives the protein CASSLPQGAVNNSPLHF.

The genes are TRBV5-1 and TRBJ2-5, with TRBD2 identical over 12 bases. This CDR3 has 16 amino acids. V was pared by 5 bases and J by 4 bases, with 9 bases of the junction left unmatched. Germline V CDR1 and CDR2: SGHRS, YFSETQ. This CDR3 is CASRPRTSGARETQYF. The CDR3 DNA follows: TGCGCCAGCAGGCCTCGGACTAGCGGGGCCAGAGAGACCCAGTACTTC.

This rearrangement joins TRBV4-2 to TRBJ1-6; D gene unclear. The CDR3 contains 16 residues. With 0 bases removed from V and 10 bases from J, the gap between germline ends came to 16 bases. Germline values: CDR1 LGHNA, CDR2 YNFKEQ. This CDR3 reads CASSQDIKASVSPLHF. Here the CDR3 DNA reads TGTGCCAGCAGCCAAGATATTAAGGCCAGCGTCTCACCCCTCCACTTT.

This chain's CDR3 is CASSLAGQIGDGYTF. The CDR3 DNA reads as TGCGCCAGCAGCTTGGCTGGACAGATTGGCGATGGCTACACCTTC. This chain connects TRBV5-1 to TRBJ1-2, with a possible D match to TRBD1 (6 bases). CDR1 is SGHRS, CDR2 YFSETQ, per germline. Between the trimmed V and J ends, which lost 0 bases and 6 bases, there was a span of 15 bases. The CDR3 totals 15 residues.

The table lists this clone with a count of one. The chain has TRBV6-6 and TRBJ2-6, with 7 positions matching TRBD1. The V segment lost 4 bases and the J segment 3 bases; nucleotides outside the gene matches: 3. The CDR3 extends over 15 amino acids. Germline V gives CDR1 MNHNY, CDR2 SVGAGI (reference sequence). The DNA for the CDR3 is TGTGCCAGCAGTTTAGGGGGCGGTGGGGCCAACGTCCTGACTTTC. Amino acids: CASSLGGGGANVLTF.

J is TRBJ1-4 and V is TRBV7-2, with a weak D call TRBD1 (5 bases). Between the trimmed V and J ends, which lost 2 bases and 7 bases, there was a span of 11 bases. Germline V gene lookup returns CDR1 SGHTA and CDR2 FQGNSA. The CDR3 sequence is 14 residues long. CDR3 sequence (DNA): TGTGCCAGCAGCTTAAGGCAGGGCGGTGAAAAACTGTTTTTT. Its translation: CASSLRQGGEKLFF.

In this sample, this clone turned up once. The J gene is TRBJ2-7, the V gene TRBV11-3, with D perhaps TRBD2 (6 bases). CDR3 length equals 14 residues. Germline assignment: CDR1 SGHNT and CDR2 YENEEA. V gave up 5 bases and J gave up 2 bases, with 13 bases separating them. The CDR3 is CASSTGDGPYEQYF. The CDR3 DNA reads TGTGCCAGCAGCACGGGGGACGGACCCTACGAGCAGTACTTC.

This chain joins TRBV19 and TRBJ1-5; D remains ambiguous. V lost 1 base, J lost 4 bases, and 11 bases lay in between. From germline, CDR1 is LNHDA and CDR2 SQIVND (reference sequence). This CDR3 has 15 residues. The CDR3 spells CASSIGSSRNQPQHF. The DNA of the CDR3 is TGTGCCAGTAGTATAGGTTCCAGTCGAAATCAGCCCCAGCATTTT.

The chain uses TRBV11-2 and TRBJ2-1; 13 bases fit TRBD2. Trimming took 6 bases from V and 1 from J; bases not matched to a gene: 3. Germline V gene lookup returns CDR1 SGHAT and CDR2 FQNNGV. The CDR3 runs to 16 residues. The CDR3 nucleotides read TGTGCCAGCAGAACTAGCGGGGGGGAGTCCTACAATGAGCAGTTCTTC. This sequence encodes CASRTSGGESYNEQFF.

This clone was detected only once. The chain couples TRBV19 to TRBJ1-4, with 9 positions matching TRBD1. V shed 3 bases and J 3 bases; nucleotides not matched to a gene: 11. In germline, CDR1 is LNHDA, CDR2 SQIVND (reference sequence). The CDR3 covers 18 residues. The CDR3: CASSIEWGQGASNEKLFF. In nucleotides, the CDR3 is TGTGCCAGTAGTATCGAGTGGGGACAGGGCGCGTCTAATGAAAAACTGTTTTTT.

The chain combines TRBV27 with TRBJ2-2, with TRBD2 matching over 11 bases. V lost 2 bases to trimming and J lost 4 bases; unmatched junction nucleotides: 6. This CDR3 spans 17 amino acids. Germline assignment: CDR1 MNHEY and CDR2 SMNVEV (reference sequence). The CDR3 nucleotides read TGTGCCAGCAGTTTACTAGCGGGGGGTCGGGGCACCGGGGAGCTGTTTTTT. This encodes CASSLLAGGRGTGELFF.

This chain links TRBV6-5 with TRBJ2-7; maybe TRBD2 (6 bases). Looked up from germline, CDR1 is MNHEY and CDR2 is SVGAGI. The CDR3 is 15 amino acids. Trimming pared 2 bases from V and 3 bases from J, leaving 14 bases between. Here the CDR3 DNA reads TGTGCCAGCAGTTACAATCCTGTGGGACTCTACGAGCAGTACTTC. Residues: CASSYNPVGLYEQYF.

This chain connects TRBV5-1 to TRBJ1-1; TRBD1 is a possible D gene (6 bases). CDR3 length equals 15 residues. The V end lost 4 bases, the J end lost 1 base, and 14 bases lay between the germline ends. The germline V gene has CDR1 SGHRS and CDR2 YFSETQ. CDR3 bases: TGCGCCAGCAGCCTGGGCGGGGGCGCGAACACTGAAGCTTTCTTT. It codes for CASSLGGGANTEAFF.

This rearrangement joins TRBV6-5 to TRBJ2-1; a weak D match, TRBD2 (5 bases). The CDR3 length is 16 residues. Trimming cost V 4 bases and J 1 base, with 14 bases left between them. In germline, CDR1 is MNHEY, CDR2 SVGAGI. CDR3 amino acids: CASSSLVGSSYNEQFF. The DNA of the CDR3 is TGTGCCAGCAGTTCGCTAGTGGGGAGTTCCTACAATGAGCAGTTCTTC.

The V gene is TRBV24-1, the J gene TRBJ2-1; no firm D call. Germline V gene sequence: CDR1 KGHDR, CDR2 SFDVKD. The germline V and J ends were trimmed by 3 bases and 1 base, with 9 bases remaining between them. The CDR3 runs 15 residues. CDR3 residues: CATSDPVRSYNEQFF. The CDR3 DNA reads as TGTGCCACCAGTGATCCCGTCAGATCCTACAATGAGCAGTTCTTC.

The chain combines TRBV7-9 with TRBJ2-2; D might be TRBD2 (5 bases). The CDR3 has 13 residues. The V end lost 6 bases, the J end lost 3 bases, and 8 bases lay between the germline ends. Germline CDR1 reads SEHNR; CDR2 reads FQNEAQ (reference sequence). CDR3 sequence (DNA): TGTGCCAGCAGAGCGGTCCACACCGGGGAGCTGTTTTTT. Translating gives CASRAVHTGELFF. The full variable domain, with the rest looked up from reference TRBV7-9 and TRBJ2-2, is DTGVSQNPRHKITKRGQNVTFRCDPISEHNRLYWYRQTLGQGPEFLTYFQNEAQLEKSRLLSDRFSAERPKGSFSTLEIQRTEQGDSAMYLCASRAVHTGELFFGEGSRLTVL.

This rearrangement joins TRBV2 to TRBJ1-3, with 7 bases identical to TRBD1. This CDR3 has 15 amino acids. V was clipped by 6 bases and J by 0 bases; unmatched bases: 5. Germline V gives CDR1 SNHLY, CDR2 FYNNEI. The CDR3 sequence: CASRADRASGNTIYF. The CDR3 DNA follows: TGTGCCAGCAGGGCTGACAGGGCCTCTGGAAACACCATATATTTT. The full variable domain, in which reference TRBV2 and TRBJ1-3 provide the parts outside the CDR3, is EPEVTQTPSHQVTQMGQEVILRCVPISNHLYFYWYRQILGQKVEFLVSFYNNEISEKSEIFDDQFSVERPDGSNFTLKIRSTKLEDSAMYFCASRADRASGNTIYFGEGSWLTVV.

The chain recombines TRBV3-1 (or the pseudogene TRBV3-2) with TRBJ2-1; TRBD2 agrees at 9 bases. Germline values: CDR1 LGHDT, CDR2 YNNKEL (reference sequence). V trimming: 7 bases; J trimming: 8 bases; junction bases outside the gene matches: 3. CDR3 size: 12 residues. This CDR3 reads CASKRGAHEQFF. The CDR3 nucleotides read TGTGCCAGCAAGCGGGGGGCTCATGAGCAGTTCTTC.

The V gene is TRBV18, the J gene TRBJ2-7; 7 bases fit TRBD2. With V trimmed by 6 bases and J by 2 bases, 7 bases remained unmatched. CDR1 is KGHSH and CDR2 is LQKENI in the germline V gene. The CDR3 consists of 14 residues. CDR3 DNA: TGTGCCAGCTCCCCGGGACTACCCGCCTACGAGCAGTACTTC. It is translated as CASSPGLPAYEQYF.

The chain couples TRBV11-2 to TRBJ2-7; 8 bases line up with TRBD2. Losses at the gene ends were 5 bases for V and 4 bases for J; bases not matched to a gene: 4. From germline, CDR1 is SGHAT and CDR2 FQNNGV. The CDR3 is 13 residues long. CDR3 region: CASSRTSRYEQYF. DNA of the CDR3: TGTGCCAGCAGCCGGACTAGCAGGTACGAGCAGTACTTC.

The genes are TRBV5-6 and TRBJ2-2, with 7 bases matching TRBD2. V dropped 0 bases and J dropped 7; count of bases not matched to a gene: 0. This CDR3 region has 13 residues. Germline-derived CDR1 and CDR2 are SGHDT and YYEEEE. CDR3 loop: CASSLGDYGELFF. CDR3 bases: TGTGCCAGCAGCTTGGGGGACTACGGGGAGCTGTTTTTT.

The chain links TRBV5-1 to TRBJ2-7; the match to TRBD1 covers 9 bases. The CDR3 consists of 16 residues. Germline values: CDR1 SGHRS, CDR2 YFSETQ. Germline trimming cut 4 bases from V and 3 bases from J; bases unmatched to any gene: 11. The CDR3 reads CASSPSLGQGFYEQYF. The CDR3 bases are TGCGCCAGCAGCCCATCGTTAGGACAGGGGTTCTACGAGCAGTACTTC.

The chain carries TRBV5-5 and TRBJ2-3, with 8 bases aligning to TRBD1. The J segment lost 5 bases and the V segment lost 0 bases, leaving 8 bases of the junction unmatched. Germline V lookup: CDR1 SGHKS, CDR2 YYEKEE (reference sequence). The length of the CDR3 is 16 residues. CDR3: CASSLEPTGVRDTQYF. The CDR3 DNA reads TGTGCCAGCAGCTTGGAACCGACAGGGGTCAGAGATACGCAGTATTTT.

Only a few counts were recorded for this clone. The chain carries TRBV3-1 (or the pseudogene TRBV3-2) and TRBJ1-2, with D perhaps TRBD1 (5 bases). Germline V gene data show CDR1 as LGHDT and CDR2 as YNNKEL (reference sequence). The CDR3 loop spans 18 amino acids. V lost 1 base and J lost 8, with 26 bases in between. The CDR3 sequence: CASSQVLGVGGISQGYTF. The DNA for the CDR3 is TGTGCCAGCAGCCAAGTCCTAGGGGTGGGGGGTATTTCCCAGGGCTACACCTTC.

This clone came up once. J is TRBJ2-1 and V is TRBV3-1 (or the pseudogene TRBV3-2); TRBD1 is a possible D gene (6 bases). This CDR3 region has 16 residues. The germline V gene has CDR1 LGHDT and CDR2 YNNKEL (reference sequence). V lost 6 bases to trimming and J lost 5 bases, with 20 bases between them. Written as DNA, the CDR3 is TGTGCCAGCAGTCCTATCAGGGGAATTAGGGACAATGAGCAGTTCTTC. It translates to CASSPIRGIRDNEQFF.

The chain carries TRBV9 and TRBJ1-2; 9 nucleotides match TRBD1. Germline CDR1 is SGDLS and CDR2 is YYNGEE. Trimming removed 8 bases from V and 8 bases from J; junction bases left unmatched: 4. The CDR3 length is 11 residues. The CDR3 DNA reads TGTGCCAGTGGGACAGGGAGCGGCTACACCTTC. Protein sequence: CASGTGSGYTF.

The chain links TRBV5-1 to TRBJ2-5; TRBD2 matches at 10 bases. The germline V gene encodes CDR1 SGHRS and CDR2 YFSETQ. The trim removed 4 bases at V and 6 bases at J, leaving 6 bases unmatched. CDR3 length equals 14 residues. The DNA of the CDR3 is TGCGCCAGCAGCCTACCAGCGGGAGGGCAGACCCAGTACTTC. Its protein is CASSLPAGGQTQYF.